This TCR beta chain originates from a study of blood T cells in healthy people across ages. General study results and limits: Donor CMV status, an unknown factor, possibly confounded changes in expanded clonotypes. Researchers deemed the diversity estimates from one million T cells underestimates. Per million T cells, TCR beta diversity dropped roughly linearly as age increased.

Staff drew around 10 milliliters of peripheral blood from each donor. The second PCR ran roughly 7 to 11 cycles with a sample-barcoded 5' primer and J-beta primers. TCRdb re-derived calls from the 5' RACE reads in MiXCR, one entry per CDR3 protein. The profile shows 1.8 million or so distinct CDR3 sequences, 30% to 40% of them singletons. Trimming shortened V by 5 bases and J by 4 bases, and 8 bases separated the two germline ends. The CDR3 consists of 12 residues. Germline lookup yields CDR1 DFQATT and CDR2 SNEGSKA (reference sequence). Turning to this clonotype: Its antigen is currently unknown. The CDR3 does not close with the conserved phenylalanine or tryptophan, likely indicating a read error.

This chain links TRBV20-1 with TRBJ1-4; D is undetermined. The TCR originated in a human donor in good health. The sequenced sample consisted of blood. The CDR3 DNA is TGCAGTGCTGGACGGTTTAATGAAAAACTGTTTCTT. Translation: CSAGRFNEKLFL.